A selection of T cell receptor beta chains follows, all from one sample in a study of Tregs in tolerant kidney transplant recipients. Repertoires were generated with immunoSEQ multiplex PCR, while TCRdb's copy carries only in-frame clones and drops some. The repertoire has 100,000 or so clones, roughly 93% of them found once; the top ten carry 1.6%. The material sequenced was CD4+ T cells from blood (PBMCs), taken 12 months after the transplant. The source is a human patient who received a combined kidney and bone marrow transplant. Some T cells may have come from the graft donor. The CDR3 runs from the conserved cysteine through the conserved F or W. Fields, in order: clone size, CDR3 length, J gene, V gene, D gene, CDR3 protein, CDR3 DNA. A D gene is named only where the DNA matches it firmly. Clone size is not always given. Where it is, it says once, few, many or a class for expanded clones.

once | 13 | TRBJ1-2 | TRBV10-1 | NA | CASAQGSIYGYTF | TGCGCCAGCGCTCAGGGTTCGATATATGGCTACACCTTC
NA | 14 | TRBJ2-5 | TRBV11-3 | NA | CASSFGGHQETQYF | TGTGCCAGCAGCTTCGGGGGGCACCAAGAGACCCAGTACTTC
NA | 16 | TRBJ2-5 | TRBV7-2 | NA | CASSLVSGRHQETQYF | TGTGCCAGCAGCTTAGTTTCAGGTCGTCATCAAGAGACCCAGTACTTC
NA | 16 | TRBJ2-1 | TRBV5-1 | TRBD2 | CASSTDSGRARNEQFF | TGCGCCAGCAGCACCGATAGCGGGAGGGCCAGAAATGAGCAGTTCTTC
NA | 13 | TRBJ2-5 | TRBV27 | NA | CASSRDRQETQYF | TGTGCCAGCAGCCGAGACAGACAAGAGACCCAGTACTTC
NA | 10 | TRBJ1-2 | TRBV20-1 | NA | CSARRGNYTF | TGCAGTGCTAGAAGAGGGAACTACACCTTC
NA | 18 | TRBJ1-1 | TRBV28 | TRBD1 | CASSGPRFGGTANTEAFF | TGTGCCAGCAGTGGACCCCGATTTGGTGGGACAGCGAACACTGAAGCTTTCTTT
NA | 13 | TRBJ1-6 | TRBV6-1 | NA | CASSGQPNSPLHF | TGTGCCAGCAGTGGACAGCCTAATTCACCCCTCCACTTT
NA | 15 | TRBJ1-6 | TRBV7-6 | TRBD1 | CASSLTGDVNSPLHF | TGTGCCAGCAGCTTGACAGGGGATGTTAATTCACCCCTCCACTTT
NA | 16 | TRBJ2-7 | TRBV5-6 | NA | CASSLEGQGGFDEQYF | TGTGCCAGCAGCTTGGAGGGCCAGGGGGGATTCGACGAGCAGTACTTC
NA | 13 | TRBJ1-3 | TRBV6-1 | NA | CASSSGGGNTIYF | TGTGCCAGCAGTAGCGGAGGCGGAAACACCATATATTTT
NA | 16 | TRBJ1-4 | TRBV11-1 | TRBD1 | CASSLTPGQVDEKLFF | TGTGCCAGCAGCTTAACCCCGGGACAGGTGGATGAAAAACTGTTTTTT
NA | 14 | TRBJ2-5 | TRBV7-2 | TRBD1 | CASSFLDRAETQYF | TGTGCCAGCAGCTTTTTAGACAGGGCTGAGACCCAGTACTTC
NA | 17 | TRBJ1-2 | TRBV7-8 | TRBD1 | CASSPGQGRVRWYGYTF | TGTGCCAGCAGCCCAGGACAGGGGAGGGTAAGGTGGTATGGCTACACCTTC
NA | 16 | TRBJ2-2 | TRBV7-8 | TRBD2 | CASTHSGGAATGELFF | TGTGCCAGCACTCACTCCGGGGGGGCCGCCACCGGGGAGCTGTTTTTT
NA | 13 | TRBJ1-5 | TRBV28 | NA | CASSSYSNQPQHF | TGTGCCAGCAGTTCCTATAGCAATCAGCCCCAGCATTTT
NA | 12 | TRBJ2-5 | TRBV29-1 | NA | CSVQEGGETQYF | TGCAGCGTTCAAGAGGGGGGGGAGACCCAGTACTTC
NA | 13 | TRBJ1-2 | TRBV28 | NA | CASSLNTLYGYTF | TGTGCCAGCAGTTTAAACACCCTCTATGGCTACACCTTC
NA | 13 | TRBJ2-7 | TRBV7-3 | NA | CASSFADRYEQYF | TGTGCCAGCAGCTTCGCGGATAGATACGAGCAGTACTTC
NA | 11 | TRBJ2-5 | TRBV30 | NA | CARRVGRTQYF | TGTGCCCGGAGGGTTGGGAGGACCCAGTACTTC
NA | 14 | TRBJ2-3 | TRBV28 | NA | CASSLTIVGATGYF | TGTGCCAGCAGTTTAACCATTGTGGGGGCCACCGGGTATTTT
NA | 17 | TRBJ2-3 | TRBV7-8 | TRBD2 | CASSSMTSGLSTDTQYF | TGTGCCAGCAGCTCGATGACTAGCGGGCTTAGCACAGATACGCAGTATTTT